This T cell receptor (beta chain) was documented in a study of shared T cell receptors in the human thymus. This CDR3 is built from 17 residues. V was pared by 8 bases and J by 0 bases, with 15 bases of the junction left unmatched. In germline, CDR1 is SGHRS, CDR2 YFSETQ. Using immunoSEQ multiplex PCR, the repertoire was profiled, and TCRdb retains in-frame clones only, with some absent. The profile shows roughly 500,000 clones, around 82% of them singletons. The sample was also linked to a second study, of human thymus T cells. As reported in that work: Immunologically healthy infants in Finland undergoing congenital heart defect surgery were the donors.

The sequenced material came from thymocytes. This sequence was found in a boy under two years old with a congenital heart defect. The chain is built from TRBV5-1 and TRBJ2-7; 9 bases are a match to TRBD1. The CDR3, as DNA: TGCGCCAGTAGGAGGGACAGGGCCGTTCCTAGCTCCTACGAGCAGTACTTC. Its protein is CASRRDRAVPSSYEQYF. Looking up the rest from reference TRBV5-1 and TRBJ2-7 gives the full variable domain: KAGVTQTPRYLIKTRGQQVTLSCSPISGHRSVSWYQQTPGQGLQFLFEYFSETQRNKGNFPGRFSGRQFSNSRSEMNVSTLELGDSALYLCASRRDRAVPSSYEQYFGPGTRLTVT.